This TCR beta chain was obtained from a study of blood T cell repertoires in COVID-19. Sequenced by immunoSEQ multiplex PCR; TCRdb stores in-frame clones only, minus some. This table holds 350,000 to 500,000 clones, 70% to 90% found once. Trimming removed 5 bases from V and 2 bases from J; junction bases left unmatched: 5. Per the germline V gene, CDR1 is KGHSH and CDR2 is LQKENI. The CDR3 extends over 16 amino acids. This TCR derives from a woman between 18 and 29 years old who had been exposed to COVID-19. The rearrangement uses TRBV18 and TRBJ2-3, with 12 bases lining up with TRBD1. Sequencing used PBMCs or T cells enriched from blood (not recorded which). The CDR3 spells CASSTGQGAFTDTQYF. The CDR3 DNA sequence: TGTGCCAGCTCAACGGGACAGGGGGCCTTCACAGATACGCAGTATTTT.